The 9 T cell receptor beta chains below all came from one sample that was sequenced in a study of T-cell memory formation after mild COVID-19. TCRdb reprocessed the 5' RACE reads via MiXCR and lists one record per CDR3 protein. The data contain roughly 580,000 distinct CDR3 sequences, roughly 18% of them singletons. Sequencing was carried out using PBMCs or a T cell subset sorted from them (not recorded which). The receptors originated from an adult woman who had mild COVID-19 (a few samples of this study predate the infection). Cell type and time point are not known.

This clonotype was observed a few times. This sequence joins TRBV7-3 and TRBJ2-7; a possible D gene is TRBD1 (7 bases). V was pared by 3 bases and J by 5 bases, with 14 bases between. There are 14 residues in the CDR3. Germline V CDR1 and CDR2: SGHTA, FQGTGA. The CDR3 coding sequence is TGTGCCAGCAGCTTGACAGGGACTGTCAACGAGCAGTACTTC. Protein product: CASSLTGTVNEQYF.

The CDR3 region is CASSPPLWDTIYF. CDR3 sequence (DNA): TGTGCCAGCTCACCACCCTTGTGGGACACCATATATTTT. V usage is TRBV18 and J usage is TRBJ1-3; unclear D gene. V lost 0 bases to trimming and J lost 8 bases, with 8 bases between them. Germline CDR1 and CDR2: KGHSH and LQKENI. The CDR3 has 13 residues. Combining the CDR3 with reference TRBV18 and TRBJ1-3 gives the whole variable domain NAGVMQNPRHLVRRRGQEARLRCSPMKGHSHVYWYRQLPEEGLKFMVYLQKENIIDESGMPKERFSAEFPKEGPSILRIQQVVRGDSAAYFCASSPPLWDTIYFGEGSWLTVV.

The chain carries TRBV7-8 and TRBJ1-2, with a tentative D call TRBD1 (5 bases). Trimming cost V 10 bases and J 4 bases, with 13 bases left between them. Germline V gene lookup returns CDR1 SGHVS and CDR2 FQNEAQ. The CDR3 has 12 residues. The CDR3, as DNA: TGTGCCACGGCTCAGGGAACCTATGGCTACACCTTC. Translating it yields CATAQGTYGYTF.

This clonotype was observed a few times. V usage is TRBV12-3 or TRBV12-4 and J usage is TRBJ2-4, with a weak D call TRBD2 (7 bases). The CDR3 extends over 15 amino acids. Trimming pared 3 bases from V and 3 bases from J, leaving 12 bases between. This CDR3 reads CASSFGEGVKNIQYF. CDR3 nucleotide sequence: TGTGCCAGCAGTTTCGGGGAGGGGGTCAAAAACATTCAGTACTTC.

This chain joins TRBV12-3 or TRBV12-4 and TRBJ2-1; TRBD2 matches at 8 bases. With V trimmed by 4 bases and J by 0 bases, 8 bases remained unmatched. The CDR3 extends over 17 amino acids. CDR3 amino acids: CASSSFSSGSSYNEQFF. The CDR3 coding sequence is TGTGCCAGCAGTTCCTTCTCCAGCGGGAGCTCCTACAATGAGCAGTTCTTC.

The J gene is TRBJ2-7, the V gene TRBV5-6; 8 bases map to TRBD1. Germline CDR1 is SGHDT and CDR2 is YYEEEE. V was clipped by 4 bases and J by 2 bases; unmatched bases: 8. This CDR3 has 15 residues. The CDR3 sequence: CASSPGPGQAYEQYF. In nucleotides, the CDR3 is TGTGCCAGCAGCCCGGGACCGGGACAGGCCTACGAGCAGTACTTC.

This clonotype showed up just a few times. This sequence joins TRBV20-1 and TRBJ2-7; D call uncertain. The V end was cut by 0 bases, the J end by 1 base, with 13 bases between. CDR1 is DFQATT and CDR2 is SNEGSKA in the germline V gene (reference sequence). This CDR3 contains 15 residues. CDR3 region: CSARDLLGVSYEQYF. As DNA, the CDR3 is TGCAGTGCTAGAGATCTCCTCGGCGTATCCTACGAGCAGTACTTC.

The chain combines TRBV7-7 with TRBJ2-1; D tentatively fits TRBD1 or TRBD2 (5 bases each). Trimming removed 0 bases from V and 10 bases from J, with 10 bases in between. Germline V gene lookup returns CDR1 SSHAT and CDR2 FNYEAQ (reference sequence). This CDR3 is 13 amino acids long. DNA for the CDR3: TGTGCCAGCAGCTTAGCGACAGAGGGCGAGCAGTTCTTC. Translated, it gives CASSLATEGEQFF.

This clonotype has just a few counts. V and J are TRBV7-2 and TRBJ2-7; 11 bases map to TRBD2. J lost 6 bases, V lost 6 bases, and 7 bases had no gene match. The CDR3 is 14 amino acids. Germline lookup yields CDR1 SGHTA and CDR2 FQGNSA. This chain's CDR3 is CASSLAGGRIEQYF. The CDR3, as DNA: TGTGCCAGCAGTCTAGCGGGAGGCAGGATCGAGCAGTACTTC. The variable domain in full, with the rest retrieved from reference TRBV7-2 and TRBJ2-7, is GAGVSQSPSNKVTEKGKDVELRCDPISGHTALYWYRQSLGQGLEFLIYFQGNSAPDKSGLPSDRFSAERTGGSVSTLTIQRTQQEDSAVYLCASSLAGGRIEQYFGPGTRLTVT.